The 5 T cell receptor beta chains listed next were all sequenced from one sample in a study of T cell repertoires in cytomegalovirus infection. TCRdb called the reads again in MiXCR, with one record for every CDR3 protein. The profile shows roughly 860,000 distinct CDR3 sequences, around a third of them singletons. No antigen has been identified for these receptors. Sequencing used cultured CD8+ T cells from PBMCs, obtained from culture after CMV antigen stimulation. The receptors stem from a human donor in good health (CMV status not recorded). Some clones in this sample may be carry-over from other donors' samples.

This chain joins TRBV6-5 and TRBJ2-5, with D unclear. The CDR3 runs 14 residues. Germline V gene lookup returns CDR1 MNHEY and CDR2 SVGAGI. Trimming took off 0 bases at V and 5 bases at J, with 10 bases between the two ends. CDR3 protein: CASSYSGSWETQYF. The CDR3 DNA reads TGTGCCAGCAGTTACTCGGGTAGTTGGGAGACCCAGTACTTC.

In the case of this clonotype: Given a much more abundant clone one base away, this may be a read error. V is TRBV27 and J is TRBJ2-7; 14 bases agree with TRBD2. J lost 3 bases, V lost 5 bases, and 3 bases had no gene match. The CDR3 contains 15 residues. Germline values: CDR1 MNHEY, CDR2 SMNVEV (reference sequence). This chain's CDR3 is CASSPGLAGDYEQYF. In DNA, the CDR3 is TGTGCCAGCAGTCCGGGACTAGCGGGGGACTACGAGCAGTACTTC.

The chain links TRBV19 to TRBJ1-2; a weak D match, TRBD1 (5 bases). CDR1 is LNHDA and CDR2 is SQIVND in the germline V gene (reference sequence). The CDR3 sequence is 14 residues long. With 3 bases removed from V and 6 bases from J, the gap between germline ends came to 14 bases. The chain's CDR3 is CASSMGRLSDGYTF. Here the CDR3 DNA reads TGTGCCAGTAGTATGGGGCGGCTTTCGGATGGCTACACCTTC. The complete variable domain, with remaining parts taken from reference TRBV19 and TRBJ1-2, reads DGGITQSPKYLFRKEGQNVTLSCEQNLNHDAMYWYRQDPGQGLRLIYYSQIVNDFQKGDIAEGYSVSREKKESFPLTVTSAQKNPTAFYLCASSMGRLSDGYTFGSGTRLTVV.

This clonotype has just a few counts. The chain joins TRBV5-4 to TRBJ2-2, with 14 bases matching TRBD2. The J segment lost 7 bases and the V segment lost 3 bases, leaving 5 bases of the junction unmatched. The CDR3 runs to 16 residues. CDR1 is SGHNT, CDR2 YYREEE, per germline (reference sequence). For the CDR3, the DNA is TGTGCCAGCAGCTGGGGACTAGCGGGGGAAGGCGGGGAGCTGTTTTTT. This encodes CASSWGLAGEGGELFF.

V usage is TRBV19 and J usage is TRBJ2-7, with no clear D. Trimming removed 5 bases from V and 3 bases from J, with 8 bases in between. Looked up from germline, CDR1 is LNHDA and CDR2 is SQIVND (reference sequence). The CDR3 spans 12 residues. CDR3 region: CASSHSFYEQYV. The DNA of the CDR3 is TGTGCCAGTAGTCACTCTTTCTACGAGCAGTACGTC.